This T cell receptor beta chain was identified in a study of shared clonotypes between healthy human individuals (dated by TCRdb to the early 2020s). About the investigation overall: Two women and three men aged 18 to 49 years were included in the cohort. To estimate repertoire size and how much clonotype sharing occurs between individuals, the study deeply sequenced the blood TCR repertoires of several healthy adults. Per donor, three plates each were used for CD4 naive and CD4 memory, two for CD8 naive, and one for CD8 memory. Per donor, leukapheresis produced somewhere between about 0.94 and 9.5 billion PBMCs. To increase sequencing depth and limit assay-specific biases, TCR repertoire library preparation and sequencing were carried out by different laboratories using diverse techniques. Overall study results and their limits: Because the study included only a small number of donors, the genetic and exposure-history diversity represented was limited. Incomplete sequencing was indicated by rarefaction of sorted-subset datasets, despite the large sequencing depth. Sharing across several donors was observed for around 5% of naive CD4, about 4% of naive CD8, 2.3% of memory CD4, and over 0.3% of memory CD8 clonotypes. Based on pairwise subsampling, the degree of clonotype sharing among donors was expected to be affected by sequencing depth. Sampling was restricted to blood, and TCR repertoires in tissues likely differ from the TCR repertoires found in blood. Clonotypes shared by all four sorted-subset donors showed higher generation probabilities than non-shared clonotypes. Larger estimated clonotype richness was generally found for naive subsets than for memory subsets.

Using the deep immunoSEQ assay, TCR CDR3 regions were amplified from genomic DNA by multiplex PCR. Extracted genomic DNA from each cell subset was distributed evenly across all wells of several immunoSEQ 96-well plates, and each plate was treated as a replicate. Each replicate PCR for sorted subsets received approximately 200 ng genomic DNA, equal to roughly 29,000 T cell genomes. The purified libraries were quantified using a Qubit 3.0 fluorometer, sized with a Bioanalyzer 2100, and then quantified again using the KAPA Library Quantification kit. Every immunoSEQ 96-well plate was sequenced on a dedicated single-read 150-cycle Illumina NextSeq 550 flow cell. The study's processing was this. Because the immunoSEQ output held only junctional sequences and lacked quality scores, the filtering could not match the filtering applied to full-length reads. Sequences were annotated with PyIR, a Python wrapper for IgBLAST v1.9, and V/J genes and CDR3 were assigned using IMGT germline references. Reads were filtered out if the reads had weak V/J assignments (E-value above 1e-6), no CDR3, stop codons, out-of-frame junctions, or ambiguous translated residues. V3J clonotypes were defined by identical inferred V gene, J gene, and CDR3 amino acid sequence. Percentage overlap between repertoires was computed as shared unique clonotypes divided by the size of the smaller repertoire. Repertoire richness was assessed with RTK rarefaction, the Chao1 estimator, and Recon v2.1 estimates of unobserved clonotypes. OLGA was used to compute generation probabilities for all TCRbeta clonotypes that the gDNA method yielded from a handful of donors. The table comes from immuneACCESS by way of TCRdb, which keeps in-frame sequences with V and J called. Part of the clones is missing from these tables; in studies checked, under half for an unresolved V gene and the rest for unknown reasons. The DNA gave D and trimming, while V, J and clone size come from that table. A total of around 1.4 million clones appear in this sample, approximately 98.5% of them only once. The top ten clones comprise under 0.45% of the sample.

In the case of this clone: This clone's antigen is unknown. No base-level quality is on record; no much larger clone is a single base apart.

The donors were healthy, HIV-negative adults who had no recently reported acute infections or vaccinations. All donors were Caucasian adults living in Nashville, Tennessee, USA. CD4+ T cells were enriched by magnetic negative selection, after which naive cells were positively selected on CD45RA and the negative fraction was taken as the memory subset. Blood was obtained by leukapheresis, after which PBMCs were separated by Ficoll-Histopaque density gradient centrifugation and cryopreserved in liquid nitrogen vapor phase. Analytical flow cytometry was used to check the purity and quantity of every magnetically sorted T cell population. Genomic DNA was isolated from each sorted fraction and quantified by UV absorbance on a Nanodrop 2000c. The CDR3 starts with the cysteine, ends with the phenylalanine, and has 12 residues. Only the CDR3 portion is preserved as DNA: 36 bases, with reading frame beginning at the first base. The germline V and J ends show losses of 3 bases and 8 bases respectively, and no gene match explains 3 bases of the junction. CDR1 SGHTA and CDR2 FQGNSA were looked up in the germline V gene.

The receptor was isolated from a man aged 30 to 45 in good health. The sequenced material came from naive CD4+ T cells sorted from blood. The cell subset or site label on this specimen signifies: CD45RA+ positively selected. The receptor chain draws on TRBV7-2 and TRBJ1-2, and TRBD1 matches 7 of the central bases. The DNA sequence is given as TGTGCCAGCAGCTTGGCAGGGGGAGGCTACACCTTC. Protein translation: CASSLAGGGYTF.